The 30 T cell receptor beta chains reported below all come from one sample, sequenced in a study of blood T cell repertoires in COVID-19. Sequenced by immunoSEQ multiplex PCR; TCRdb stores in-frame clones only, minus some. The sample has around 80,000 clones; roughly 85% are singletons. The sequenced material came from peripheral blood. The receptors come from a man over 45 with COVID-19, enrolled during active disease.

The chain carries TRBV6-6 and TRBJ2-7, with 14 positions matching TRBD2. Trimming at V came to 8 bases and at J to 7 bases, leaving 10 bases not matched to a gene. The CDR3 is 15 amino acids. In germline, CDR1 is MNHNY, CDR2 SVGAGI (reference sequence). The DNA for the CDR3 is TGTGCCAGCGGTCGACTAGCGGGAGGGCCAGGGGAGCAGTACTTC. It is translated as CASGRLAGGPGEQYF.

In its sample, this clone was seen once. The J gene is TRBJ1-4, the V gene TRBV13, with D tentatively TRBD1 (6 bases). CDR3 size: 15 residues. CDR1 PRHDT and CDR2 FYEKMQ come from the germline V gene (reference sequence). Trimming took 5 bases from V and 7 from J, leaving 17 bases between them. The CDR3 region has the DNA TGTGCCAGCAGCATAAGTAGGGGGTTAGGTGAAAAACTGTTTTTT. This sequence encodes CASSISRGLGEKLFF.

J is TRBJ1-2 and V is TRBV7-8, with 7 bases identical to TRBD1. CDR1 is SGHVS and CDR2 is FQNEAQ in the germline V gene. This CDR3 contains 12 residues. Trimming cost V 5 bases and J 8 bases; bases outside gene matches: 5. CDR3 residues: CASSPGGGGYTF. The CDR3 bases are TGTGCCAGCAGCCCAGGGGGTGGGGGCTACACCTTC.

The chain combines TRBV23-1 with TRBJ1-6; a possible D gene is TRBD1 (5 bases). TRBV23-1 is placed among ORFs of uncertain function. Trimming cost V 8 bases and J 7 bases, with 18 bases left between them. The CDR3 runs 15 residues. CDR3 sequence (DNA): TGCGCCAGCCTAAGCAGCAGGGTGTTCAATTCACCCCTCCACTTT. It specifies CASLSSRVFNSPLHF.

The DNA of the CDR3 is TGTGCCAGCAGTAGACCGGGAACCAAACCATATGGCTACACCTTC. Translated: CASSRPGTKPYGYTF. The chain uses TRBV11-2 and TRBJ1-2; D not certain. In germline, CDR1 is SGHAT, CDR2 FQNNGV. Trimming removed 6 bases at V and 5 bases at J, with 19 bases between. The CDR3 length is 15 residues. Combining the CDR3 with reference TRBV11-2 and TRBJ1-2 gives the whole variable domain EAGVAQSPRYKIIEKRQSVAFWCNPISGHATLYWYQQILGQGPKLLIQFQNNGVVDDSQLPKDRFSAERLKGVDSTLKIQPAKLEDSAVYLCASSRPGTKPYGYTFGSGTRLTVV.

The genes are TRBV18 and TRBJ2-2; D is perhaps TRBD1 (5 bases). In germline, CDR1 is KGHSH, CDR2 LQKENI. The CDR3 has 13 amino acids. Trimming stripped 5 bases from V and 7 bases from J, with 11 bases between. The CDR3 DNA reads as TGTGCCAGCTCAGAGGCAGGGTTCGGGGAGCTGTTTTTT. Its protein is CASSEAGFGELFF. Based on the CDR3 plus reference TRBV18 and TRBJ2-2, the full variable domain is NAGVMQNPRHLVRRRGQEARLRCSPMKGHSHVYWYRQLPEEGLKFMVYLQKENIIDESGMPKERFSAEFPKEGPSILRIQQVVRGDSAAYFCASSEAGFGELFFGEGSRLTVL.

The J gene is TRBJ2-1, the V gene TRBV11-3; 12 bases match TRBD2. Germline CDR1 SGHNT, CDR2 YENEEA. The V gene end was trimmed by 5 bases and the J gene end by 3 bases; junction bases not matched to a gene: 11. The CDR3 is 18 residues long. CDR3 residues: CASSPPTSGRVSYNEQFF. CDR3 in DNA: TGTGCCAGCAGCCCTCCGACTAGCGGGAGAGTCAGCTACAATGAGCAGTTCTTC. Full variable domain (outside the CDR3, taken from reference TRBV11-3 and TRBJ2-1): EAGVVQSPRYKIIEKKQPVAFWCNPISGHNTLYWYLQNLGQGPELLIRYENEEAVDDSQLPKDRFSAERLKGVDSTLKIQPAELGDSAVYLCASSPPTSGRVSYNEQFFGPGTRLTVL.

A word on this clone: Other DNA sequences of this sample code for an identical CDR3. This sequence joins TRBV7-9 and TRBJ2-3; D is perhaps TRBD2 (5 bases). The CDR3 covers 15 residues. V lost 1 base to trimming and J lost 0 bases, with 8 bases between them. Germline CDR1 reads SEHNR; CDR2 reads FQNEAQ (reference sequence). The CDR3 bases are TGTGCCAGCAGCTTAGATGGAGGTAGCACAGATACGCAGTATTTT. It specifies CASSLDGGSTDTQYF.

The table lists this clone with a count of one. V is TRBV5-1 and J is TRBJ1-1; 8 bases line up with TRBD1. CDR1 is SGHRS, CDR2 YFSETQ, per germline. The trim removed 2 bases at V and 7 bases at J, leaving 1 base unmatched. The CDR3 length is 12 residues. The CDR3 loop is CASSLGTGEAFF. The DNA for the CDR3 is TGCGCCAGCAGCTTAGGGACAGGTGAAGCTTTCTTT.

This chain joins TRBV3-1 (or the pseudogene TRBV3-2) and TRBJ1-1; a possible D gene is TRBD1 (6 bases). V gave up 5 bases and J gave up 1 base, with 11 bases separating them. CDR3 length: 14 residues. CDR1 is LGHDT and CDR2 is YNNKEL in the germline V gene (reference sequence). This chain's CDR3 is CASSNTGRNTEAFF. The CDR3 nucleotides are TGTGCCAGCAGCAATACAGGGAGGAACACTGAAGCTTTCTTT.

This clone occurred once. The CDR3: CASSYVQTNQPQHF. The CDR3 DNA sequence: TGTGCCAGCAGTTACGTACAGACCAATCAGCCCCAGCATTTT. The chain is built from TRBV6-2 or TRBV6-3 and TRBJ1-5; no definite D call. Trimming removed 2 bases at V and 3 bases at J, with 8 bases between. Germline V gene lookup returns CDR1 MNHEY and CDR2 SVGEGT. This CDR3 comprises 14 residues.

The CDR3 sequence is CASILRAGRGELFF. In nucleotides, the CDR3 is TGTGCCAGCATTCTCAGGGCCGGGCGGGGAGAGCTGTTTTTT. The V and J genes are TRBV7-2 and TRBJ2-2, with a possible D match to TRBD2 (6 bases). V was clipped by 7 bases and J by 11 bases, with 20 bases between them. Germline V CDR1 and CDR2: SGHTA, FQGNSA. The CDR3 extends over 14 amino acids.

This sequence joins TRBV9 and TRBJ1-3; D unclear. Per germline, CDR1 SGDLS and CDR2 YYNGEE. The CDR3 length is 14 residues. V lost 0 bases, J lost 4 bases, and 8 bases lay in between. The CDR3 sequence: CASSVGGVGNTIYF. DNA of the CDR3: TGTGCCAGCAGCGTAGGGGGAGTAGGAAACACCATATATTTT.

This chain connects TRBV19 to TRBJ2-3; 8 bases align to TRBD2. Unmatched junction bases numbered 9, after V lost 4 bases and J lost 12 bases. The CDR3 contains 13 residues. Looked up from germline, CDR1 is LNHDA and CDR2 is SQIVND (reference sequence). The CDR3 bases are TGTGCCAGTAGTAACTCACTAGCGGCGTCTCAGTATTTT. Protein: CASSNSLAASQYF.

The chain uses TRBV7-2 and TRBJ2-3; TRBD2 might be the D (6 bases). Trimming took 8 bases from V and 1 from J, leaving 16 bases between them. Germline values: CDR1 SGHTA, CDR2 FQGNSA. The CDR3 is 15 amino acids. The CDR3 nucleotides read TGTGCCAGCGGTCAGAGGGACTCTCGCACAGATACGCAGTATTTT. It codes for CASGQRDSRTDTQYF.

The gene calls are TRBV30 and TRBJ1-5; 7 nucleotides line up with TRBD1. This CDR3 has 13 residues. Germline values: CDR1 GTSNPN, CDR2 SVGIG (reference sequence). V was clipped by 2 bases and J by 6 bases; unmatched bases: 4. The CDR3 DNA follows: TGTGCCTGGAGTCTAGAGGGGGCTCAGCCCCAGCATTTT. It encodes CAWSLEGAQPQHF.

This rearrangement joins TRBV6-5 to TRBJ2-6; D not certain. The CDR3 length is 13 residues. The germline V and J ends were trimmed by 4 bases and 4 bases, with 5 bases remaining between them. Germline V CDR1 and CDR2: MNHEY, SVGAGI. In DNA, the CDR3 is TGTGCCAGCAGTTTCCGGGGGGCCAACGTCCTGACTTTC. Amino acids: CASSFRGANVLTF.

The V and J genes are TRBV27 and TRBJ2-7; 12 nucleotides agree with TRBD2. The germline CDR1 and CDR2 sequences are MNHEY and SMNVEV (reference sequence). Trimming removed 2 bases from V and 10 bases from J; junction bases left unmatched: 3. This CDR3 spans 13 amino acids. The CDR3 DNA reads TGTGCCAGCAGTTTACCTAGCGGGAGGGCACAGTACTTC. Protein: CASSLPSGRAQYF.

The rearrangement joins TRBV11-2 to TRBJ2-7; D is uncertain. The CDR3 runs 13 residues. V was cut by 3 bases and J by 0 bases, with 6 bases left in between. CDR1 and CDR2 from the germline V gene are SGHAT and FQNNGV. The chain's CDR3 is CASSFAISYEQYF. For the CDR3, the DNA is TGTGCCAGCAGCTTTGCTATCTCCTACGAGCAGTACTTC.

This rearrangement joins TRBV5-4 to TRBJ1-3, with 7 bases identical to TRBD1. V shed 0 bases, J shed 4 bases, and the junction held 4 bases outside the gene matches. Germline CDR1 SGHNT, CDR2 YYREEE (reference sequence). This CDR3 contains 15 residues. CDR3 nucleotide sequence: TGTGCCAGCAGCTTGGAGGGGGCGCGAGGAAACACCATATATTTT. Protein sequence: CASSLEGARGNTIYF.

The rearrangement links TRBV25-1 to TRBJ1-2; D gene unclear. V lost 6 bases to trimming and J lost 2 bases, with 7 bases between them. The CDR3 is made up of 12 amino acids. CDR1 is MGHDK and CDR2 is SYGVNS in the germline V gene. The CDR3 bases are TGTGCCAGCAGGGGAGCCAACTATGGCTACACCTTC. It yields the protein CASRGANYGYTF.

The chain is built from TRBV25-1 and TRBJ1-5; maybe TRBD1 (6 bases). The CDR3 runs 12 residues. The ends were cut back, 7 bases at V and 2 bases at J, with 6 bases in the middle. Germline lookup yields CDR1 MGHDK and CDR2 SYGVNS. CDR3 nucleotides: TGTGCCAGCAACAGGGGCAATCAGCCCCAGCATTTT. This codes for CASNRGNQPQHF.

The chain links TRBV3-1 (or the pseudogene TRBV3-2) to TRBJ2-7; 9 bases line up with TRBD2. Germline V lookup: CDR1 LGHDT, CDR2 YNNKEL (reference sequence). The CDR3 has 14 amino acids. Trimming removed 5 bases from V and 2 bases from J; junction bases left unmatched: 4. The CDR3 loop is CASSDSGRPYEQYF. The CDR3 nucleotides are TGTGCCAGCAGCGATAGCGGGAGACCCTACGAGCAGTACTTC.

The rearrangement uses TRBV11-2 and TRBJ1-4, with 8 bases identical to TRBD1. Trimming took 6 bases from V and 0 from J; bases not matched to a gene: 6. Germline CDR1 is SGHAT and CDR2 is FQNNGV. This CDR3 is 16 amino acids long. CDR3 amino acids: CASSPGQVATNEKLFF. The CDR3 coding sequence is TGTGCCAGCAGTCCGGGACAGGTAGCAACTAATGAAAAACTGTTTTTT.

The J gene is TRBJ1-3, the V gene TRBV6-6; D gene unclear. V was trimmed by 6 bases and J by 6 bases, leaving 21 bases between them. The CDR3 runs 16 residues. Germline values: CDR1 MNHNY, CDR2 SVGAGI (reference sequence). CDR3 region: CASSWALTANQNTIYF. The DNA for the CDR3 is TGTGCCAGCAGCTGGGCCTTGACCGCGAACCAAAACACCATATATTTT.

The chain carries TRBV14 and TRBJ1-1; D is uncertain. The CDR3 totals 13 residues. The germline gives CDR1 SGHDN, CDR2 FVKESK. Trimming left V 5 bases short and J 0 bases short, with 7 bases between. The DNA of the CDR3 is TGTGCCAGCAGCTCAGACATGAACACTGAAGCTTTCTTT. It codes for CASSSDMNTEAFF.

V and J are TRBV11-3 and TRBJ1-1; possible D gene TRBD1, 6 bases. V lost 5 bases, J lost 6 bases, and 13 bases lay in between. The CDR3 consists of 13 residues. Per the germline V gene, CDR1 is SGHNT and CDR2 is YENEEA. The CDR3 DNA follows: TGTGCCAGCAGCAACACAGGGATCGCTGAAGCTTTCTTT. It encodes CASSNTGIAEAFF. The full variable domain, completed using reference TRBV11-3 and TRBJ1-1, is EAGVVQSPRYKIIEKKQPVAFWCNPISGHNTLYWYLQNLGQGPELLIRYENEEAVDDSQLPKDRFSAERLKGVDSTLKIQPAELGDSAVYLCASSNTGIAEAFFGQGTRLTVV.

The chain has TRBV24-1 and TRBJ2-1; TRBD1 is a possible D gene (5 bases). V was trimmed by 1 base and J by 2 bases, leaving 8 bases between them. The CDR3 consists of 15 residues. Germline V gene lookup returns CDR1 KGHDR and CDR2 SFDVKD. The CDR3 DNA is TGTGCCACCAGTGATTTAAGGGGTACCTACAATGAGCAGTTCTTC. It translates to CATSDLRGTYNEQFF.

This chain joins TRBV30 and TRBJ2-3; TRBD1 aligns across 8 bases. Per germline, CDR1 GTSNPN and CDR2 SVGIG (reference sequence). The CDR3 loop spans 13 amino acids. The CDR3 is CARDRSYTDTQYF. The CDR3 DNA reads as TGTGCGAGGGACAGGAGCTACACAGATACGCAGTATTTT.

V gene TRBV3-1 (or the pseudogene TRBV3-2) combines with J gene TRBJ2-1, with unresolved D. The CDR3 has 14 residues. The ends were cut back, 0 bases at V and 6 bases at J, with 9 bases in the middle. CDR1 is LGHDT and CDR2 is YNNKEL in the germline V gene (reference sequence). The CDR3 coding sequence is TGTGCCAGCAGCCAAGATAGTTCGGGCAATGAGCAGTTCTTC. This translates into CASSQDSSGNEQFF.